Following are 22 T cell receptor beta chains from one sample sequenced in a study of blood T cell repertoires in COVID-19 (dated by TCRdb to the early 2020s). Library method: the immunoSEQ multiplex PCR assay. TCRdb provides this immuneACCESS table in a form limited to in-frame rearrangements. Some clones are lacking; in checked studies, under half of them reflect an unresolved V gene, and why the rest are absent is not known. Recorded for this sample are under 100,000 clones; over 70% of them occurred a single time. The ten largest clones capture roughly 25% of the sample. The sequenced material came from peripheral blood. The receptor source for this set is a man older than 75 with active or convalescent COVID-19.

This clone has a single count. The rearrangement uses TRBV5-4 and TRBJ2-3; D might be TRBD2 (5 bases). V was pared by 4 bases and J by 2 bases, with 17 bases between. CDR1 is SGHNT, CDR2 YYREEE, per germline (reference sequence). CDR3 size: 16 residues. CDR3 sequence reads: CASSPPPTSYTDTQYF. The CDR3 region has the DNA TGTGCCAGCAGCCCCCCCCCTACTAGTTACACAGATACGCAGTATTTT. Looking up the rest from reference TRBV5-4 and TRBJ2-3 gives the full variable domain: ETGVTQSPTHLIKTRGQQVTLRCSSQSGHNTVSWYQQALGQGPQFIFQYYREEENGRGNFPPRFSGLQFPNYSSELNVNALELDDSALYLCASSPPPTSYTDTQYFGPGTRLTVL.

The genes are TRBV6-6 and TRBJ1-2; D is perhaps TRBD1 (6 bases). Deletions cut 3 bases from V and 8 bases from J, with 10 bases between. Germline CDR1 reads MNHNY; CDR2 reads SVGAGI (reference sequence). The CDR3 is 12 residues long. The DNA for the CDR3 is TGTGCCAGCAGTTATGGCACAGGGGGCTACACCTTC. Translation gives CASSYGTGGYTF.

The gene calls are TRBV5-1 and TRBJ2-6; D is unresolved. V was clipped by 4 bases and J by 2 bases, with 10 bases between them. The CDR3 runs to 15 residues. Germline CDR1 and CDR2: SGHRS and YFSETQ. DNA of the CDR3: TGCGCCAGCAGCCCTCGTTTCGCTGGGGCCAACGTCCTGACTTTC. Residues: CASSPRFAGANVLTF.

The V call is TRBV30, the J call TRBJ1-5, with 7 bases fitting TRBD1. The CDR3 is 16 amino acids. V lost 3 bases, J lost 0 bases, and 8 bases stayed unmatched. The germline CDR1 and CDR2 sequences are GTSNPN and SVGIG (reference sequence). CDR3 DNA sequence: TGTGCCTGGAGCGCCGGGACAGATTATAGCAATCAGCCCCAGCATTTT. This codes for CAWSAGTDYSNQPQHF.

This clone appeared a single time. The chain has TRBV28 and TRBJ1-2; D gene unclear. V was trimmed by 7 bases and J by 6 bases, leaving 18 bases between them. The germline CDR1 and CDR2 sequences are MDHEN and SYDVKM. CDR3 length: 14 amino acids. The CDR3 coding sequence is TGTGCCAGCAAGTTTCCCCTGGCAGGCAATGGCTACACCTTC. Protein product: CASKFPLAGNGYTF.

In this sample, this clone turned up a few times. This chain links TRBV7-9 with TRBJ1-4, with 10 positions matching TRBD1. Germline lookup yields CDR1 SEHNR and CDR2 FQNEAQ (reference sequence). J gave up 7 bases and V 5 bases, and 4 bases lay outside the gene matches. The CDR3 has 14 amino acids. CDR3 nucleotide sequence: TGTGCCAGCAGCGACCGGGACAGGGGTGAAAAACTGTTTTTT. This codes for CASSDRDRGEKLFF.

V and J are TRBV2 and TRBJ2-7; possible D gene TRBD2, 5 bases. The length of the CDR3 is 11 residues. CDR1 is SNHLY and CDR2 is FYNNEI in the germline V gene. Trimming cost V 11 bases and J 3 bases, with 11 bases left between them. CDR3 sequence (DNA): TGTGCCTCAGGACTCGGCTACGAGCAGTACTTC. Encoded protein: CASGLGYEQYF.

The chain joins TRBV19 to TRBJ1-2, with D hard to call. Deletions cut 6 bases from V and 8 bases from J, with 7 bases between. Germline values: CDR1 LNHDA, CDR2 SQIVND (reference sequence). The CDR3 sequence is 10 residues long. The CDR3 region is CASRGMGYTF. The CDR3 nucleotides read TGTGCCAGTAGGGGCATGGGCTACACCTTC.

This chain connects TRBV18 to TRBJ1-1, with D possibly TRBD1 on 5 matching bases. The CDR3 runs to 16 residues. CDR1 and CDR2 (germline): KGHSH, LQKENI. The ends were cut back, 3 bases at V and 4 bases at J, with 18 bases in the middle. CDR3 in amino acids: CASSPLGVGTGTEAFF. For the CDR3, the DNA is TGTGCCAGCTCACCTTTAGGTGTTGGGACTGGCACTGAAGCTTTCTTT.

This clone showed up just a few times. This chain uses TRBV3-1 (or the pseudogene TRBV3-2) with TRBJ2-1; D remains ambiguous. V was trimmed by 4 bases and J by 5 bases, leaving 9 bases between them. The CDR3 spans 13 residues. The germline gives CDR1 LGHDT, CDR2 YNNKEL (reference sequence). The CDR3 loop is CASSRLNNNEQFF. In DNA, the CDR3 is TGTGCCAGCAGCCGGCTCAACAACAATGAGCAGTTCTTC.

The chain joins TRBV18 to TRBJ1-1, with D perhaps matching TRBD1 (5 bases). Germline V gene lookup returns CDR1 KGHSH and CDR2 LQKENI. V lost 1 base and J 3 bases, leaving 12 bases between the germline ends. CDR3 length equals 15 residues. The chain's CDR3 is CASSPRLVGDTEAFF. CDR3 coding DNA: TGTGCCAGCTCACCACGTCTGGTAGGGGACACTGAAGCTTTCTTT.

V is TRBV5-4 and J is TRBJ2-5, with unresolved D. This CDR3 is built from 15 residues. Trimming removed 0 bases at V and 2 bases at J, with 11 bases between. CDR1 SGHNT and CDR2 YYREEE come from the germline V gene (reference sequence). Here the CDR3 DNA reads TGTGCCAGCAGCTTGGCGGCTAGGTCACAAGAGACCCAGTACTTC. This encodes CASSLAARSQETQYF. Full variable domain (remainder filled in from reference TRBV5-4 and TRBJ2-5): ETGVTQSPTHLIKTRGQQVTLRCSSQSGHNTVSWYQQALGQGPQFIFQYYREEENGRGNFPPRFSGLQFPNYSSELNVNALELDDSALYLCASSLAARSQETQYFGPGTRLLVL.

The chain combines TRBV3-1 (or the pseudogene TRBV3-2) with TRBJ1-1, with D possibly matching TRBD1 (6 bases). CDR3 length equals 14 residues. Deletions cut 1 base from V and 7 bases from J, with 13 bases between. Germline lookup yields CDR1 LGHDT and CDR2 YNNKEL (reference sequence). The CDR3 nucleotides are TGTGCCAGCAGCCAAGTTGGGGGGGGCGGTGAAGCTTTCTTT. Amino acids: CASSQVGGGGEAFF.

This chain links TRBV5-1 with TRBJ1-2; TRBD1 agrees at 9 bases. CDR1 is SGHRS and CDR2 is YFSETQ in the germline V gene. The length of the CDR3 is 14 residues. V trimming: 4 bases; J trimming: 2 bases; junction bases outside the gene matches: 3. The CDR3, as DNA: TGCGCCAGCAGCGAGACAGGGGGAAACTATGGCTACACCTTC. Translation gives CASSETGGNYGYTF.

The gene calls are TRBV5-4 and TRBJ2-7, with D possibly TRBD1 on 6 matching bases. The germline V gene has CDR1 SGHNT and CDR2 YYREEE (reference sequence). CDR3 size: 15 residues. Trimming left V 4 bases short and J 3 bases short, with 17 bases between. The CDR3 spells CASSKGQGGLYEQYF. CDR3 bases: TGTGCCAGCAGCAAGGGACAAGGTGGGCTCTACGAGCAGTACTTC.

The V gene is TRBV14, the J gene TRBJ2-5, with D uncertain. Trimming cost V 5 bases and J 5 bases, with 12 bases left between them. The CDR3 runs to 13 residues. Germline V gene lookup returns CDR1 SGHDN and CDR2 FVKESK. CDR3 DNA sequence: TGTGCCAGCAGCACCCACCTCCGGGAGACCCAGTACTTC. It translates to CASSTHLRETQYF.

The chain uses TRBV19 and TRBJ1-2, with TRBD1 as a possible D gene (5 bases). V lost 0 bases and J lost 4, with 12 bases in between. There are 15 residues in the CDR3. CDR1 LNHDA and CDR2 SQIVND come from the germline V gene (reference sequence). CDR3 region: CASSIDRQGPYGYTF. The CDR3 nucleotides read TGTGCCAGTAGTATAGATAGGCAGGGCCCCTATGGCTACACCTTC. Using reference TRBV19 and TRBJ1-2 for the parts outside the CDR3, the full variable domain is DGGITQSPKYLFRKEGQNVTLSCEQNLNHDAMYWYRQDPGQGLRLIYYSQIVNDFQKGDIAEGYSVSREKKESFPLTVTSAQKNPTAFYLCASSIDRQGPYGYTFGSGTRLTVV.

The chain joins TRBV10-3 to TRBJ2-7; weak D call: TRBD2 (6 bases). The CDR3 length is 14 residues. Germline lookup yields CDR1 ENHRY and CDR2 SYGVKD. Trimming removed 6 bases at V and 1 base at J, with 13 bases between. CDR3 coding DNA: TGTGCCATCAGGGAAGGAGGAGGGTCCTACGAGCAGTACTTC. This sequence encodes CAIREGGGSYEQYF.

This clone came up many times. This chain connects TRBV29-1 to TRBJ1-1; the D is unclear. Germline V gene data show CDR1 as SQVTM and CDR2 as ANQGSEA. Deletions cut 5 bases from V and 5 bases from J, with 6 bases between. The CDR3 consists of 10 residues. The CDR3 DNA is TGCAGCGTTCTGTATACTGAAGCTTTCTTT. Residues: CSVLYTEAFF.

Only a few counts were recorded for this clone. The chain uses TRBV9 and TRBJ2-2, with TRBD2 identical over 9 bases. Germline loops: CDR1 SGDLS, CDR2 YYNGEE. The CDR3 has 15 residues. V dropped 4 bases and J dropped 4; count of bases not matched to a gene: 5. The CDR3 sequence is CASSPRTSATGELFF. The CDR3 DNA sequence: TGTGCCAGCAGCCCCCGGACTAGCGCCACCGGGGAGCTGTTTTTT.

Notes on this clone: The sample contains more than one DNA sequence encoding this CDR3. V is TRBV5-1 and J is TRBJ1-1, with D tentatively TRBD1 (5 bases). CDR3 length: 14 residues. Germline assignment: CDR1 SGHRS and CDR2 YFSETQ. V was cut by 0 bases and J by 1 base, with 7 bases left in between. CDR3 nucleotides: TGCGCCAGCAGCTTGGTGGGGGGGAACACTGAAGCTTTCTTT. This codes for CASSLVGGNTEAFF.

In its sample, this clone was seen once. The V gene is TRBV18, the J gene TRBJ1-5, with 7 bases matching TRBD1. The germline CDR1 and CDR2 sequences are KGHSH and LQKENI. V trimming: 0 bases; J trimming: 14 bases; junction bases outside the gene matches: 19. CDR3 length: 17 residues. The CDR3 here is CASSPPPTDREFVPKHF. CDR3 nucleotides: TGTGCCAGCTCACCACCCCCGACAGACAGGGAGTTTGTCCCGAAGCATTTT.